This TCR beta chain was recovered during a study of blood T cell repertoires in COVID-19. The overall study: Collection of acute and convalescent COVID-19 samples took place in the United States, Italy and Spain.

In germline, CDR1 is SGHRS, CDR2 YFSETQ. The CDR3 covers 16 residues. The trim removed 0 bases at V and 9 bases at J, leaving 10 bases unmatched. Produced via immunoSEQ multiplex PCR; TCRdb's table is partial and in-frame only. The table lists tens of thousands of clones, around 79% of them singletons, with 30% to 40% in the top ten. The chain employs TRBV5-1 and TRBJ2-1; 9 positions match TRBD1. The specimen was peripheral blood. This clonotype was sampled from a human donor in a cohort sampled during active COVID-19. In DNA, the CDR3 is TGCGCCAGCAGCTTGGCCTTGGGACAGGGAGGTAGTGAGCAGTTCTTC. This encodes CASSLALGQGGSEQFF.